This T cell receptor (beta chain) was recovered during a study of blood T cells in healthy people across ages. General study results and limits: Comparison with aged donors showed that long-lived donors had more naive CD4+ cells and higher diversity.

This clonotype was seen only a few times. As yet, its antigen is unknown. V was pared by 10 bases and J by 3 bases, with 5 bases of the junction left unmatched. CDR1 and CDR2 (germline): ENHRY, SYGVKD. The CDR3 is 14 residues long. Using a J-beta primer mix together with a sample-barcoded 5' primer, a second PCR was run for about 7 to 12 cycles. A single record per CDR3 protein comes from TCRdb applying MiXCR to the 5' RACE reads. The table has about 670,000 distinct CDR3 sequences, roughly two fifths seen once; the top ten hold around 30%. The chain employs TRBV10-3 and TRBJ1-5; TRBD1 matches 11 bases. The sequence was obtained from an elderly man in good health. The sample consisted of blood. CDR3 region: CASGTGGDNQPQHF. DNA for the CDR3: TGTGCCAGCGGGACAGGGGGGGACAATCAGCCCCAGCATTTT.